The 2 T cell receptor beta chains presented below share a single source sample, sequenced in a study of shared clonotypes between healthy human individuals (dated by TCRdb to about 2020). The library was built by means of the immunoSEQ multiplex PCR assay. The immuneACCESS repertoire file appears here via TCRdb, limited to in-frame rearrangements. These files lack a portion of the clones; in checked studies, under half of the deficit traces to unresolved V genes, and the cause of the others is not known. Counted in this sample were about 1.1 million clones; 70% to 80% of them appeared once. The top ten clones comprise more than 0.5% of the sample. Sequenced input: memory CD4+ T cells from PBMCs. The sample's cell subset or site label, in plain terms: CD45RA-negative fraction. The receptors were gathered from a man aged 18-30 years in good health. Some clones in this sample may be carry-over from other donors' samples.

This clone came up a few times. This chain uses TRBV7-3 with TRBJ2-5, with 7 positions matching TRBD2. The CDR3 is made up of 13 amino acids. J lost 5 bases, V lost 8 bases, and 8 bases had no gene match. Germline V gene lookup returns CDR1 SGHTA and CDR2 FQGTGA. The CDR3 here is CASSGGGRETQYF. The CDR3 coding sequence is TGTGCCAGCTCAGGCGGGGGTAGGGAGACCCAGTACTTC.

This sequence joins TRBV6-1 and TRBJ1-2; weak D call: TRBD1 (6 bases). Germline CDR1 and CDR2: MNHNS and SASEGT. The CDR3 sequence is 15 residues long. Trimming removed 4 bases from V and 8 bases from J, with 20 bases in between. For the CDR3, the DNA is TGTGCCAGCAGTGGTCACAGGGACGTTAGGTCCGGCTACACCTTC. It is translated as CASSGHRDVRSGYTF.